This TCR beta chain was documented in a study of blood T cell repertoires in COVID-19. Overall study: Sample material is recorded as cDNA or gDNA derived from T cells, B-cell-depleted T cells, or PBMCs.

Germline V gives CDR1 MDHEN, CDR2 SYDVKM. V shed 6 bases and J 3 bases; nucleotides not matched to a gene: 10. The CDR3 runs 15 residues. Original handling: Using reference gene primer amplification, nucleated cell counts were estimated. Clones were sequenced by immunoSEQ multiplex PCR, and TCRdb holds only the in-frame ones, with some missing. V and J calls and clone size come straight from that table; D and trimming were deduced from the DNA. The sample holds 30,000 to 50,000 clones; about 90% are singletons and the top ten take more than 15%. The TCR comes from a woman aged 30 to 39 in a cohort sampled during active COVID-19. This chain uses TRBV28 with TRBJ2-7; TRBD1 aligns across 8 bases. Sequencing was carried out using peripheral blood. The CDR3 here is CASSPWTGPRYEQYF. The CDR3 coding sequence is TGTGCCAGCAGCCCATGGACAGGGCCCCGCTACGAGCAGTACTTC.